These 14 T cell receptor beta chains originate from one sample sequenced in a study of PD-1 blockade in classical Hodgkin lymphoma. Indicated time point: cycle 4 day 1 (C4D1), after 6 weeks of nivolumab. With no exception, relapse followed autologous stem cell transplantation in all patients, and brentuximab vedotin exposure varied. PBMCs were thawed, and CD8+ T cells were then isolated from them by magnetic negative selection. TCRdb keeps only in-frame clones here, not all; method: immunoSEQ multiplex PCR. The sample shows about 15,000 clones, about nine tenths of them seen only once. Sequenced here: CD8+ T cells from blood, sampled before the fourth cycle of nivolumab. The origin of the receptors is a human donor with classical Hodgkin lymphoma.

The V and J genes are TRBV5-5 and TRBJ2-5; tentatively, D is TRBD1 (5 bases). Germline values: CDR1 SGHKS, CDR2 YYEKEE (reference sequence). V was clipped by 4 bases and J by 5 bases, with 15 bases between them. This CDR3 has 14 residues. The CDR3 is CASSTSQGWETQYF. The DNA for the CDR3 is TGTGCCAGCAGCACATCTCAGGGTTGGGAGACCCAGTACTTC.

This sequence joins TRBV19 and TRBJ1-1; no clear D gene. The ends were cut back, 2 bases at V and 6 bases at J, with 7 bases in the middle. The CDR3 is 12 residues long. From germline, CDR1 is LNHDA and CDR2 SQIVND (reference sequence). In DNA, the CDR3 is TGTGCCAGTAGTATATGGGGATCTGAAGCTTTCTTT. Amino acid sequence: CASSIWGSEAFF.

The rearrangement links TRBV28 to TRBJ2-7, with 8 bases aligning to TRBD1. Germline trimming cut 6 bases from V and 3 bases from J; bases unmatched to any gene: 4. The CDR3 is 13 amino acids. Germline V CDR1 and CDR2: MDHEN, SYDVKM. For the CDR3, the DNA is TGTGCCAGCAGCGGGACAGGTCACTACGAGCAGTACTTC. Residues: CASSGTGHYEQYF.

The chain joins TRBV28 to TRBJ2-7, with a weak D call TRBD2 (6 bases). CDR1 and CDR2 (germline): MDHEN, SYDVKM. The CDR3 is 16 amino acids. V was trimmed by 6 bases and J by 0 bases, leaving 18 bases between them. CDR3 sequence reads: CASSPQGRGSSYEQYF. DNA of the CDR3: TGTGCCAGCAGCCCTCAAGGTCGGGGGAGCTCCTACGAGCAGTACTTC.

The chain joins TRBV5-1 to TRBJ2-7; D tentatively fits TRBD1 or TRBD2 (5 bases each). The germline gives CDR1 SGHRS, CDR2 YFSETQ. This CDR3 is 13 amino acids long. Trimming stripped 2 bases from V and 3 bases from J, with 9 bases between. Written as DNA, the CDR3 is TGCGCCAGCAGCTTTACAGGACTCTACGAGCAGTACTTC. It specifies CASSFTGLYEQYF.

This chain links TRBV5-1 with TRBJ2-5, with TRBD2 identical over 9 bases. The V segment lost 1 base and the J segment 4 bases; nucleotides outside the gene matches: 5. From germline, CDR1 is SGHRS and CDR2 YFSETQ. The CDR3 consists of 15 residues. The CDR3 region has the DNA TGCGCCAGCAGCTTGAGGGAGCGGGAGGTAGAGACCCAGTACTTC. This translates into CASSLREREVETQYF.

This clone was counted once. The chain has TRBV7-8 and TRBJ2-3, with 7 bases matching TRBD2. The CDR3 has 15 residues. Trimming removed 0 bases from V and 6 bases from J; junction bases left unmatched: 6. In germline, CDR1 is SGHVS, CDR2 FQNEAQ. CDR3 bases: TGTGCCAGCAGCTTAGCGAGAGTGGGGGGGGATACGCAGTATTTT. Translated, it gives CASSLARVGGDTQYF.

The chain uses TRBV2 and TRBJ2-7, with D possibly TRBD1 on 6 matching bases. The V end was cut by 2 bases, the J end by 9 bases, with 17 bases between. The germline V gene has CDR1 SNHLY and CDR2 FYNNEI. The CDR3 is 14 amino acids. The CDR3 DNA follows: TGTGCCAGCAGTGAACGGACAGACCATTTTGGGCAGTACTTC. Its protein product is CASSERTDHFGQYF.

This clone was seen once. The chain combines TRBV6-5 with TRBJ1-2; no reliable D call. The CDR3 is 12 amino acids. V was cut by 8 bases and J by 4 bases, with 11 bases left in between. Per germline, CDR1 MNHEY and CDR2 SVGAGI. The CDR3 here is CASHLWGYGYTF. Written as DNA, the CDR3 is TGTGCCAGCCATCTTTGGGGCTATGGCTACACCTTC.

The chain has TRBV18 and TRBJ1-4; 8 bases match TRBD1. This CDR3 comprises 14 residues. V lost 3 bases and J lost 8; bases outside the gene matches: 5. Germline CDR1 KGHSH, CDR2 LQKENI. CDR3 region: CASSPDRDGEKLFF. The CDR3 DNA is TGTGCCAGCTCACCGGACAGGGACGGAGAAAAACTGTTTTTT.

V and J are TRBV4-1 and TRBJ2-7; TRBD1 aligns across 7 bases. The V gene's germline CDR1 is MGHRA and CDR2 YSYEKL. This CDR3 is 15 amino acids long. The trim removed 3 bases at V and 0 bases at J, leaving 5 bases unmatched. CDR3 sequence reads: CASSQVGQSSYEQYF. The CDR3 nucleotides are TGCGCCAGCAGCCAGGTGGGACAGAGCTCCTACGAGCAGTACTTC.

The chain couples TRBV5-4 to TRBJ2-7, with TRBD1 identical over 9 bases. With V trimmed by 5 bases and J by 0 bases, 3 bases remained unmatched. From germline, CDR1 is SGHNT and CDR2 YYREEE (reference sequence). The CDR3 runs 14 residues. CDR3 nucleotides: TGTGCCAGCAGTAGGGACAGGGACTCCTACGAGCAGTACTTC. The encoded protein is CASSRDRDSYEQYF.

This chain uses TRBV7-9 with TRBJ2-1, with 9 bases that match TRBD2. CDR3 size: 14 residues. Germline CDR1 SEHNR, CDR2 FQNEAQ (reference sequence). V dropped 2 bases and J dropped 8; count of bases not matched to a gene: 4. DNA for the CDR3: TGTGCCAGCAGCTTAAGCCAGCGGGGGGATGAGCAGTTCTTC. It translates to CASSLSQRGDEQFF.

The chain combines TRBV28 with TRBJ1-6; 9 nucleotides agree with TRBD1. Germline V gives CDR1 MDHEN, CDR2 SYDVKM. The CDR3 runs to 15 residues. V was clipped by 5 bases and J by 10 bases; unmatched bases: 9. The DNA of the CDR3 is TGTGCCAGCAGTCTCAGGACAGGGGCAGCATCACCCCTCCACTTT. Translating it yields CASSLRTGAASPLHF. Complete variable domain (other parts from reference TRBV28 and TRBJ1-6): DVKVTQSSRYLVKRTGEKVFLECVQDMDHENMFWYRQDPGLGLRLIYFSYDVKMKEKGDIPEGYSVSREKKERFSLILESASTNQTSMYLCASSLRTGAASPLHFGNGTRLTVT.